This T cell receptor (beta chain) was sequenced for a study of molecular identifiers for immune sequencing clone quantification. A note on this clonotype: Its matching antigen is unknown. A much more abundant neighbour one base away suggests this may be a read error.

CDR1 SGHNT and CDR2 YYREEE come from the germline V gene (reference sequence). There are 14 residues in the CDR3. Bulk libraries came from a prior protocol with listed TCR primers. A single record per CDR3 protein comes from TCRdb applying MiXCR to the PCR reads. The sample contains fewer than 75,000 distinct CDR3 sequences, around a sixth of which appear only once. Study conclusions and caveats: Spiked Jurkat TCR RNA equivalent to one cell reportedly surfaced among some 990,000 naive cells. Highly expanded clone sizes could be underestimated by identical TCR molecules that share a barcode. Effector cells kept over 99% of their molecules in clones above 20 RNA copies, while naive cells kept under 1% there.

The origin of this receptor is a human donor in good health. Some libraries in this study had Jurkat cell RNA spiked in. Sequenced sample: naive CD8+ T cells from blood, with Jurkat cell RNA spiked in. Subset of the sample: FACS-sorted CD8+CD4-CCR7+CD45RA+ naive T cells. The chain combines TRBV5-4 with TRBJ2-7; D not certain. CDR3 amino acids: CASSTRSNSYDQYF. The CDR3 region has the DNA TGTGCCAGCAGCACCCGGAGTAACTCCTACGATCAGTACTTC.